Reported below is one T cell receptor beta chain. The antigen remains unidentified. This sample is part of a study of cytomegalovirus exposure and HLA in healthy donors. Study-wide results and limits: Several V segments, TRBV6-2 and TRBV6-3 among them, could not be told apart and were dropped. 150 or so TCR beta chains were listed as cytomegalovirus-associated. Segments of the TCR beta V type were, in most cases, productive about 90% or about 30% of the time in an earlier analysis.

This CDR3 contains 15 residues. Trimming left V 0 bases short and J 6 bases short, with 14 bases between. Germline loops: CDR1 MNHNY, CDR2 SVGAGI (reference sequence). Vbeta (60) and Jbeta (13) primers were used in the PCR. Using immunoSEQ multiplex PCR, the repertoire was profiled, and TCRdb retains in-frame clones only, with some absent. The sample has under 200,000 clones; roughly 77% are singletons. Sequencing used PBMCs. This TCR derives from a middle-aged woman in good health and CMV-seropositive. V usage is TRBV6-6 and J usage is TRBJ1-2, with a possible D match to TRBD1 (6 bases). In DNA form, the CDR3 reads TGTGCCAGCAGTTACTCGATCTTGGGGGCTAATGGCTACACCTTC. It codes for CASSYSILGANGYTF.